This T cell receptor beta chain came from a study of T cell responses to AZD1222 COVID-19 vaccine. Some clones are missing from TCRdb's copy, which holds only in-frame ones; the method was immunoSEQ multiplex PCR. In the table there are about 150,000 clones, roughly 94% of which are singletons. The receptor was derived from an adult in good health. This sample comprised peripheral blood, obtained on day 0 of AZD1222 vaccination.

The CDR3 here is CASSQRTGPTNEKLFF. The CDR3 nucleotides read TGTGCCAGCAGCCAACGGACGGGACCAACTAATGAAAAACTGTTTTTT. The genes are TRBV3-1 (or the pseudogene TRBV3-2) and TRBJ1-4; weak D call: TRBD1 (5 bases). Germline V gene lookup returns CDR1 LGHDT and CDR2 YNNKEL (reference sequence). Trimming shortened V by 2 bases and J by 0 bases, and 10 bases separated the two germline ends. This CDR3 comprises 16 residues.